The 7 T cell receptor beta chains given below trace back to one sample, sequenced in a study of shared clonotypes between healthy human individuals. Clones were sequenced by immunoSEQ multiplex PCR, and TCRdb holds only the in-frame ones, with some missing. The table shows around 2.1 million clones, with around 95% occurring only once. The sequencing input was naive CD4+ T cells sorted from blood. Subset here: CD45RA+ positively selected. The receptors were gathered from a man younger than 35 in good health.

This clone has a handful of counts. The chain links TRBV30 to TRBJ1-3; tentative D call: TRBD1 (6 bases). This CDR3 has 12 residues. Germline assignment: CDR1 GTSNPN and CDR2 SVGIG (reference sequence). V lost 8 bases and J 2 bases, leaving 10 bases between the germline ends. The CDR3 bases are TGTGCCATCGGGACACCTGGAAACACCATATATTTT. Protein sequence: CAIGTPGNTIYF.

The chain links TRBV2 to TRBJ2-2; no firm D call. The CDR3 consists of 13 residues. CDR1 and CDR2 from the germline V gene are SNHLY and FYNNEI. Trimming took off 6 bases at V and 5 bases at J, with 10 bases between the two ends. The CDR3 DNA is TGTGCCAGCAGGCCCACTTCTACCGGGGAGCTGTTTTTT. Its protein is CASRPTSTGELFF.

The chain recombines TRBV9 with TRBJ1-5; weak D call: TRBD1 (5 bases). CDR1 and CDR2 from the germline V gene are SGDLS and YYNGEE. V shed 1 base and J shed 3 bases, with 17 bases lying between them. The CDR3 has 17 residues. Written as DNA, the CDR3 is TGTGCCAGCAGCGTAACAGGTTCGCGGAAATTCAATCAGCCCCAGCATTTT. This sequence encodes CASSVTGSRKFNQPQHF.

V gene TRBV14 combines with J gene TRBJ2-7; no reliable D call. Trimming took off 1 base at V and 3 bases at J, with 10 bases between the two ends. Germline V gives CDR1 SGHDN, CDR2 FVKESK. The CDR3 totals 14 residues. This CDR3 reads CASSQAARDYEQYF. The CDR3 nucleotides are TGTGCCAGCAGCCAAGCCGCCCGAGACTACGAGCAGTACTTC.

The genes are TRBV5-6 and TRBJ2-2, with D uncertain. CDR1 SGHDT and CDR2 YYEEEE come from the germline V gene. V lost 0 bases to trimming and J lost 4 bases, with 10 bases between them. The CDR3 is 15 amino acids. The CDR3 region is CASSLGAFPTGELFF. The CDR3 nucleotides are TGTGCCAGCAGCTTGGGGGCCTTTCCCACCGGGGAGCTGTTTTTT.

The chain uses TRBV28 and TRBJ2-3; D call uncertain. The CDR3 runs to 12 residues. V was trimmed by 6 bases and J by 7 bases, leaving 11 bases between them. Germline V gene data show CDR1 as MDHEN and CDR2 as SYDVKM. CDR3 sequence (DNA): TGTGCCAGCAGCTCTCGACAAAATACGCAGTATTTT. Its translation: CASSSRQNTQYF. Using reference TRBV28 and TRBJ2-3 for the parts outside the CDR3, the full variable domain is DVKVTQSSRYLVKRTGEKVFLECVQDMDHENMFWYRQDPGLGLRLIYFSYDVKMKEKGDIPEGYSVSREKKERFSLILESASTNQTSMYLCASSSRQNTQYFGPGTRLTVL.

CDR3 in amino acids: CASSRSVEKLTSGRRETQYF. CDR3 nucleotides: TGTGCCAGCAGCCGATCCGTCGAGAAATTGACTAGCGGGAGAAGGGAGACCCAGTACTTC. The chain carries TRBV11-3 and TRBJ2-5, with 12 bases fitting TRBD2. Per the germline V gene, CDR1 is SGHNT and CDR2 is YENEEA. Trimming removed 5 bases from V and 5 bases from J; junction bases left unmatched: 21. CDR3 length: 20 amino acids.